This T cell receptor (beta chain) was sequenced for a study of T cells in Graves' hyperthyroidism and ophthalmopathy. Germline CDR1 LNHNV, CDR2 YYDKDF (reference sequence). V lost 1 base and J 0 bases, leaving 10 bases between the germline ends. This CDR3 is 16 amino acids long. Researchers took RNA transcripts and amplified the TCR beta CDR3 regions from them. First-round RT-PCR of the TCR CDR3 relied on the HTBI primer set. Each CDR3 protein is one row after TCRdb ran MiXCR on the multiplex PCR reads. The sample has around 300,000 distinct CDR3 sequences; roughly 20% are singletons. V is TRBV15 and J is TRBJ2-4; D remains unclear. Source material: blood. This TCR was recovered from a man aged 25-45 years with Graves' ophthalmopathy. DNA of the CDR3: TGTGCCACCAGCAGAGTCTCTTTGCTAGCCAAAAACATTCAGTACTTC. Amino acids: CATSRVSLLAKNIQYF.